The entry below gives a single T cell receptor (beta chain) sequence along with its context. This sample is drawn from a study of blood T cell repertoires in COVID-19. Overall study: T cells, B-cell-depleted T cells, or PBMCs supplied cDNA or gDNA.

Germline V CDR1 and CDR2: SGHDN, FVKESK. The CDR3 consists of 16 residues. Trimming took 1 base from V and 8 from J, leaving 20 bases between them. TCRdb's copy holds only in-frame clones and misses some; the assay was immunoSEQ multiplex PCR. The sample has some 180,000 clones, around 81% seen once. What was sequenced was peripheral blood. The clonotype was recovered from a woman in her 40s with COVID-19, enrolled during active disease. The chain is built from TRBV14 and TRBJ1-2; D not resolved. CDR3 residues: CASSQGHTNLRLGYTF. CDR3 coding DNA: TGTGCCAGCAGCCAAGGGCACACCAACCTCCGCCTGGGCTACACCTTC.